The TCR beta chain under discussion was sequenced for a study of prognosis after radiotherapy for stage I lung cancer. In the study overall: The patients, all with stage I non-small cell lung cancer, were enrolled between April 2018 and early 2019.

This clonotype was counted ten times or more. The CDR3 extends over 13 amino acids. The V segment lost 2 bases and the J segment 5 bases; nucleotides outside the gene matches: 2. In germline, CDR1 is KGHSH, CDR2 LQKENI. A draw of 4.5 to 6 milliliters of peripheral blood took place at each of two time points. Amplicons of TCR beta CDR3 were generated from genomic DNA by two-round multiplex PCR. The first PCR round targeted every TRBV and TRBJ gene with specific primers. Each CDR3 protein gets one entry after TCRdb re-called the multiplex PCR reads with MiXCR. Of around 30,000 distinct CDR3 sequences in the sample, around 30% were seen once.

Sequencing was performed on PBMCs, taken before or after stereotactic body radiation therapy (not recorded which). The source is a donor at least 50 years old with non-small cell lung cancer. The chain carries TRBV18 and TRBJ1-1; TRBD1 matches at 7 bases. The CDR3 DNA follows: TGTGCCAGCTCACCAGAACAGGGGACTGAAGCTTTCTTT. It codes for CASSPEQGTEAFF.